These 5 T cell receptor beta chains share one sample of origin, sequenced in a study of blood T cell repertoires in COVID-19. Sequencing used immunoSEQ multiplex PCR; TCRdb keeps in-frame clones, though not all of them. The sample carries around 500,000 clones, 80% to 90% recorded once. Sequencing was carried out using peripheral blood. These receptors were obtained from a human donor in a cohort sampled during active COVID-19.

CDR3: CASSPPSSYEQYF. CDR3 DNA: TGTGCCAGCTCCCCCCCGAGCTCCTACGAGCAGTACTTC. The rearrangement links TRBV18 to TRBJ2-7, with D unresolved. Germline V CDR1 and CDR2: KGHSH, LQKENI. The CDR3 spans 13 residues. Between the trimmed V and J ends, which lost 6 bases and 0 bases, there was a span of 9 bases. Combining the CDR3 with reference TRBV18 and TRBJ2-7 gives the whole variable domain NAGVMQNPRHLVRRRGQEARLRCSPMKGHSHVYWYRQLPEEGLKFMVYLQKENIIDESGMPKERFSAEFPKEGPSILRIQQVVRGDSAAYFCASSPPSSYEQYFGPGTRLTVT.

The J gene is TRBJ1-1, the V gene TRBV19, with a weak D call TRBD1 (6 bases). Germline V CDR1 and CDR2: LNHDA, SQIVND (reference sequence). This CDR3 comprises 13 residues. V shed 6 bases and J shed 0 bases, with 8 bases lying between them. In DNA, the CDR3 is TGTGCCAGTAGGGACAGAATGAACACTGAAGCTTTCTTT. Its translation is CASRDRMNTEAFF. Using reference TRBV19 and TRBJ1-1 for the parts outside the CDR3, the full variable domain is DGGITQSPKYLFRKEGQNVTLSCEQNLNHDAMYWYRQDPGQGLRLIYYSQIVNDFQKGDIAEGYSVSREKKESFPLTVTSAQKNPTAFYLCASRDRMNTEAFFGQGTRLTVV.

The chain couples TRBV30 to TRBJ2-1, with 10 bases identical to TRBD2. Germline V gives CDR1 GTSNPN, CDR2 SVGIG (reference sequence). The CDR3 is made up of 18 amino acids. With 0 bases clipped from V and 0 bases from J, the junction kept 8 bases outside the gene matches. In DNA form, the CDR3 reads TGTGCCTGGAGTGTAAGAACTAGCGGGGCCCCCTCCTACAATGAGCAGTTCTTC. Its protein is CAWSVRTSGAPSYNEQFF.

The chain joins TRBV5-1 to TRBJ2-3; D might be TRBD2 (5 bases). The germline V and J ends were trimmed by 0 bases and 2 bases, with 10 bases remaining between them. From germline, CDR1 is SGHRS and CDR2 YFSETQ. The CDR3 is 15 residues long. CDR3 bases: TGCGCCAGCAGCTTGGCGGGGTACCCCACAGATACGCAGTATTTT. It is translated as CASSLAGYPTDTQYF.

The V gene is TRBV7-8, the J gene TRBJ1-4; 7 bases agree with TRBD1. This CDR3 is 15 amino acids long. Germline CDR1 SGHVS, CDR2 FQNEAQ. With 1 base clipped from V and 6 bases from J, the junction kept 5 bases outside the gene matches. This chain's CDR3 is CASSLGQGGHEKLFF. For the CDR3, the DNA is TGTGCCAGCAGCTTAGGGCAGGGGGGACATGAAAAACTGTTTTTT.